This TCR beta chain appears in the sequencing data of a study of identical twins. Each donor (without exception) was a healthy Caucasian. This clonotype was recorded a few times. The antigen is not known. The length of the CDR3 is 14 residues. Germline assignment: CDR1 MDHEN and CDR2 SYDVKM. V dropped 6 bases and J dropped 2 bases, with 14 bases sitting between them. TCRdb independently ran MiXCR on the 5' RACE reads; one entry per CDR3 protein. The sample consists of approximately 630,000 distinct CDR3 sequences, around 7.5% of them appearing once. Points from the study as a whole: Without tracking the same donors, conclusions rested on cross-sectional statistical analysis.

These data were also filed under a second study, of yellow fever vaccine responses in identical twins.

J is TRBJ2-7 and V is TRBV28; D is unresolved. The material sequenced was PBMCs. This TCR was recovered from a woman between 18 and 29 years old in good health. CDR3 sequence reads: CASRPVQRAYEQYV. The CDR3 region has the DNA TGTGCCAGCAGACCAGTACAACGGGCCTACGAGCAGTACGTC.